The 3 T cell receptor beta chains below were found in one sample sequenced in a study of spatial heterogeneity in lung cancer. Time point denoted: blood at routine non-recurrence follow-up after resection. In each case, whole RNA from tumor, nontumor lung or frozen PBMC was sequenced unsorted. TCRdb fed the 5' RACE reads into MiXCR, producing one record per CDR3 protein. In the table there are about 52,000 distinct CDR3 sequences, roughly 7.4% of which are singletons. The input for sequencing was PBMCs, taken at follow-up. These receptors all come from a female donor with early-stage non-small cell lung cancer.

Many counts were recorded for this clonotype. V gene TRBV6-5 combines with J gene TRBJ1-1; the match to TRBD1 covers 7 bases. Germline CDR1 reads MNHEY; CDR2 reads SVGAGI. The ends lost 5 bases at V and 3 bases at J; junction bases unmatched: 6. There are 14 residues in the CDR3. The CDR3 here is CASSINRGYTEAFF. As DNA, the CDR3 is TGTGCCAGCAGTATCAACAGGGGTTACACTGAAGCTTTCTTT.

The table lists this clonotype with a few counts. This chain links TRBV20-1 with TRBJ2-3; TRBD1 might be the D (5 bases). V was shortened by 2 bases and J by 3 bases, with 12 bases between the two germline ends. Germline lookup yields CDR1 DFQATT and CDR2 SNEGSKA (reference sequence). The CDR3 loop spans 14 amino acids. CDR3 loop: CSARWGSLTDTQYF. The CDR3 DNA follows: TGCAGTGCTAGATGGGGCTCCCTGACAGATACGCAGTATTTT.

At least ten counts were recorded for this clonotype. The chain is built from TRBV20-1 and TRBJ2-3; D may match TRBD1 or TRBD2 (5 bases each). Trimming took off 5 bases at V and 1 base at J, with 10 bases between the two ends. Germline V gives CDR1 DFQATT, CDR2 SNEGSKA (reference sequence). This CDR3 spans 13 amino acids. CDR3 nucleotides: TGCAGTGCTGCCGGGGCACGCACAGATACGCAGTATTTT. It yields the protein CSAAGARTDTQYF.